The sequence of this T cell receptor beta chain was determined in a study of cytomegalovirus exposure and HLA in healthy donors. Overall study findings and caveats: TCR sequences were mostly rare, though some public TCRs occurred in many donors. Subsequent analysis revealed that first-cohort TCR clusters tended to co-occur in the 110 or so validation repertoires. Researchers catalogued around 150 TCR beta chains as cytomegalovirus-associated.

Of note for this clone: Antigen unknown.

Germline lookup yields CDR1 GTSNPN and CDR2 SVGIG (reference sequence). The CDR3 consists of 15 residues. J gave up 2 bases and V 4 bases, and 9 bases lay outside the gene matches. TCRdb keeps only in-frame clones here, not all; method: immunoSEQ multiplex PCR. Among 200,000 to 250,000 clones listed, more than 75% were seen once. The TCR originated in a woman aged 18-29 years in good health and CMV-seropositive. Material for sequencing was PBMCs. The chain carries TRBV30 and TRBJ2-7; 9 bases align to TRBD1. CDR3 sequence (DNA): TGTGCCTGGATCAGGGGGACAGGGAGGGCCTACGAGCAGTACTTC. Amino acid sequence: CAWIRGTGRAYEQYF.